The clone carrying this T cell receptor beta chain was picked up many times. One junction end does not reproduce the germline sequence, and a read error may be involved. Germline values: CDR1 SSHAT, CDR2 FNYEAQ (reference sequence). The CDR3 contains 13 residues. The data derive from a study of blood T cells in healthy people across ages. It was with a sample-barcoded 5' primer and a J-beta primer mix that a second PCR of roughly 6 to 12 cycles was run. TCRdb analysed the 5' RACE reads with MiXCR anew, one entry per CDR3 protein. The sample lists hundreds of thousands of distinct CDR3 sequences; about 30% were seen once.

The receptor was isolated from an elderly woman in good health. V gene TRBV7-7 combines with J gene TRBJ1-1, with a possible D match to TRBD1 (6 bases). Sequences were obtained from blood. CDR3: CASSLSGATEAFF. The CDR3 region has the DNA TGTGCTAGCAGCTTATCAGGGGCTACTGAAGCTTTCTTT.